This TCR beta chain was identified in a study of T cell responses to AZD1222 COVID-19 vaccine (dated by TCRdb to the early 2020s). Turning to the overall study: TCR sequencing covered more than 230 trial participants: 207 given two doses of AZD1222 and around 26 given two doses of MenACWY control vaccine. Trial participants were enrolled into age subgroups of 18-55, 56-69 and 70-plus years, which contained about 150, 27 and 61 TCR-sequenced participants, respectively.

The time point label for this specimen denotes: about 28 days (+/-7) after the second vaccine dose. AZD1222 recipients with second doses at about 4 weeks or about 12 weeks were pooled, because spike-specific TCR depth and breadth did not differ between schedules. Vaccinee samples came from UK trials COV001 and COV002, including a single-blind randomized controlled phase 2/3 trial of AZD1222 (ChAdOx1 nCoV-19) in healthy adults. Trial participant PBMC samples were collected at day 0 and day 28 after the second dose for TCRbeta chain sequencing. The CDR3 regions of human TCRbeta chains were analyzed by immunosequencing. In the source study's methods: Repertoire TCRs were checked for matches against a reference library of SARS-CoV-2-specific TCRs that had been generated using the MIRA antigen-specificity platform. Breadth meant the fraction of unique TCRs that were SARS-CoV-2-associated, whereas depth meant the fraction of total T cells that were SARS-CoV-2-associated. Using the MIRA data, each spike-specific TCR was assigned both to the spike region to which the TCR was reactive and to a CD4 or CD8 class. Log10-transformed breadth and depth values were compared by one-way ANOVA with Sidak's multiple comparisons tests. The table was pulled from immuneACCESS by TCRdb, which kept in-frame rearrangements only. Such tables lose some clones; where checked, under half of the loss comes from unresolved V genes, and the rest has no known cause. V, J and clone size derive from that table, while D and trimming were established from the DNA sequence. In this sample the table shows about 150,000 clones, about nine tenths of which occur a single time. The ten largest clones capture under 4% of the sample.

On this clone itself: Its binding antigen is unknown. A junction end diverges from the germline sequence, so it may reflect a read error.

Overall results and qualifications from the work: Nearly half of unique spike-specific TCRs reportedly recognized epitopes outside regions mutated in the B.1.351 and B.1.1.7 variants. Because no samples from the day 14 peak response were available, repertoires could be characterized only after the peak T cell response. Conclusions about previously exposed vaccinees are limited, since just 5 to 7 AZD1222 recipients were seropositive for SARS-CoV-2 at baseline. Most participants were white British and females outnumbered males, and the authors suggested that clonal diversity may have been underestimated. The 56-69-year group was small, and its depth increase did not reach significance, likely because of low power. CD4 TCRs associated with the vaccine covered the entire spike protein, and the dominant responses were in regions 160-218 and 743-854. A significant rise in spike-specific TCR breadth and depth was observed after two AZD1222 doses relative to day 0 and relative to MenACWY recipients.

This TCR was sampled from an adult who received the AZD1222 COVID-19 vaccine. Sequences were derived from peripheral blood, sampled 28 days after the second AZD1222 dose.

The DNA is TGTGCCAGCAGTGAAGGGAGACCGACACCCAGCTTC. It translates to CASSEGRPTPSF. The chain couples TRBV6-1 to TRBJ2-7; too little of a D gene remains to name it. Inclusive of the bounding cysteine and phenylalanine, the CDR3 is 12 residues long. The retained sequence is limited to the CDR3, 36 bases, with the frame set at the first base. CDR1 and CDR2 are read off the germline V gene as MNHNS and SASEGT.